Each of the 26 T cell receptor beta chains below was sequenced from the same sample in a study of post-analysis software for immune sequencing data. Unique molecular identifiers had been added to the TCR beta cDNA libraries. TCRdb analysed the PCR reads with MiXCR anew, one entry per CDR3 protein. The table includes roughly 540,000 distinct CDR3 sequences, 34% detected once. No antigens are known for them. Notes on the study in general: About five TRBV segments (TRBV5-6, TRBV5-1 and TRBV20-1 among them) occurred more frequently in patients than in controls.

Sequencing was carried out using blood. The receptors stem from a girl aged 2 to 17 with multiple sclerosis.

The rearrangement uses TRBV5-1 and TRBJ1-4; D is unresolved. V shed 3 bases and J shed 3 bases, with 9 bases lying between them. The CDR3 loop spans 14 amino acids. Germline assignment: CDR1 SGHRS and CDR2 YFSETQ. The CDR3 here is CASSSMGANEKLFF. The CDR3 nucleotides are TGCGCCAGCAGCTCGATGGGTGCTAATGAAAAACTGTTTTTT.

V and J are TRBV6-5 and TRBJ1-4; D is ambiguous. This CDR3 is 10 amino acids long. V was pared by 6 bases and J by 10 bases, with 6 bases between. CDR1 MNHEY and CDR2 SVGAGI come from the germline V gene. CDR3 region: CASSPRKLFF. In nucleotides, the CDR3 is TGTGCCAGCAGCCCGAGAAAACTGTTTTTT.

This clonotype was counted between two and nine times. The rearrangement uses TRBV10-3 and TRBJ2-3; D possibly corresponds to TRBD2 (5 bases). This CDR3 comprises 13 residues. V lost 5 bases to trimming and J lost 0 bases, with 6 bases between them. Germline values: CDR1 ENHRY, CDR2 SYGVKD. This CDR3 is CAISRESTDTQYF. As DNA, the CDR3 is TGTGCCATCAGTAGGGAGAGCACAGATACGCAGTATTTT.

The chain couples TRBV20-1 to TRBJ2-6; TRBD1 might be the D (6 bases). The germline V and J ends were trimmed by 2 bases and 0 bases, with 20 bases remaining between them. The CDR3 length is 19 residues. CDR1 and CDR2 from the germline V gene are DFQATT and SNEGSKA (reference sequence). This chain's CDR3 is CSARSTPRGRLSGANVLTF. In nucleotides, the CDR3 is TGCAGTGCTAGATCGACCCCCAGGGGACGCCTCTCTGGGGCCAACGTCCTGACTTTC.

This clonotype was recorded many times. The CDR3 reads CASTSTSRDTGELFF. The CDR3 bases are TGTGCCAGCACCTCGACTAGCCGGGACACCGGGGAGCTGTTTTTT. V gene TRBV12-3 or TRBV12-4 combines with J gene TRBJ2-2; 7 bases are a match to TRBD2. This CDR3 contains 15 residues. V was clipped by 7 bases and J by 3 bases; unmatched bases: 8.

The CDR3 here is CSARDRASGGDTQYF. CDR3 DNA: TGCAGTGCTAGAGATCGGGCTAGCGGGGGAGATACGCAGTATTTT. The genes are TRBV20-1 and TRBJ2-3; 10 bases align to TRBD2. CDR3 size: 15 residues. Germline-derived CDR1 and CDR2 are DFQATT and SNEGSKA (reference sequence). V lost 0 bases to trimming and J lost 5 bases; unmatched junction nucleotides: 5.

This clonotype was detected only once. This chain uses TRBV15 with TRBJ1-5; the D is unclear. The CDR3 spans 14 residues. Germline V CDR1 and CDR2: LNHNV, YYDKDF (reference sequence). The V gene lost 1 base and the J gene lost 5 bases, with 9 bases spanning the gap. The CDR3 loop is CATSRVGSYQPQHF. CDR3 bases: TGTGCCACCAGCAGAGTAGGTAGTTATCAGCCCCAGCATTTT.

The chain uses TRBV6-2 or TRBV6-3 and TRBJ2-7, with D perhaps matching TRBD2 (5 bases). V was cut by 7 bases and J by 2 bases, with 12 bases left in between. This CDR3 spans 13 amino acids. The germline gives CDR1 MNHEY, CDR2 SVGEGT. CDR3 amino acids: CASIRRYPYEQYV. CDR3 DNA sequence: TGTGCCAGCATTAGGAGGTACCCCTACGAGCAGTACGTC.

This chain joins TRBV20-1 and TRBJ1-1; D might be TRBD1 (6 bases). Germline assignment: CDR1 DFQATT and CDR2 SNEGSKA (reference sequence). V was pared by 3 bases and J by 4 bases, with 15 bases between. CDR3 length: 14 amino acids. CDR3 in amino acids: CSASTQGTGTEAFF. The CDR3 DNA reads TGCAGTGCTAGTACCCAGGGGACGGGCACTGAAGCTTTCTTT.

V usage is TRBV4-1 and J usage is TRBJ1-4; no firm D call. The CDR3 sequence is 17 residues long. Germline assignment: CDR1 MGHRA and CDR2 YSYEKL. V gave up 4 bases and J gave up 2 bases, with 17 bases separating them. The CDR3 nucleotides are TGCGCCAGCAGCCTCGACCCGTTCGGTCCGACTAATGAAAAACTGTTTTTT. Its translation: CASSLDPFGPTNEKLFF.

This clonotype turned up a few times. The V call is TRBV11-3, the J call TRBJ2-7, with D perhaps matching TRBD2 (7 bases). The end of the DNA aligns better with TRBJ2-5, so the J call may be wrong. CDR3 length equals 14 residues. Germline CDR1 reads SGHNT; CDR2 reads YENEEA. CDR3 in amino acids: CASSLGGAAETQYF. The CDR3 DNA follows: TGTGCCAGCAGCTTGGGGGGGGCAGCGGAGACCCAGTACTTC.

The sample holds a few counts of this clonotype. The V call is TRBV20-1, the J call TRBJ1-1; maybe TRBD1 (5 bases). V lost 3 bases to trimming and J lost 4 bases, with 12 bases between them. The CDR3 sequence is 13 residues long. In germline, CDR1 is DFQATT, CDR2 SNEGSKA (reference sequence). For the CDR3, the DNA is TGCAGTGCTAGTAAGGGGTTGAGCACTGAAGCTTTCTTT. Translated, it gives CSASKGLSTEAFF.

The gene calls are TRBV5-1 and TRBJ1-2; D not resolved. V shed 3 bases and J shed 4 bases, with 10 bases lying between them. The V gene's germline CDR1 is SGHRS and CDR2 YFSETQ. The length of the CDR3 is 13 residues. The DNA of the CDR3 is TGCGCCAGCAGCTACGGGCTTTCCTATGGCTACACCTTC. This codes for CASSYGLSYGYTF.

This chain connects TRBV6-2 or TRBV6-3 to TRBJ2-1; a possible D gene is TRBD2 (5 bases). Germline-derived CDR1 and CDR2 are MNHEY and SVGEGT. This CDR3 is 16 amino acids long. The ends were cut back, 6 bases at V and 5 bases at J, with 20 bases in the middle. The CDR3 DNA is TGTGCCAGCAGCTCCCTTAGCGCGGTCGCGAACAATGAGCAGTTCTTC. Encoded protein: CASSSLSAVANNEQFF.

In its sample, this clonotype was seen a few times. CDR3 in amino acids: CASSVGTGSTDTQYF. Written as DNA, the CDR3 is TGTGCCAGCAGCGTGGGGACAGGGAGCACAGATACGCAGTATTTT. The chain employs TRBV9 and TRBJ2-3; 9 nucleotides match TRBD1. CDR1 is SGDLS, CDR2 YYNGEE, per germline. V was pared by 2 bases and J by 0 bases, with 1 base of the junction left unmatched. The CDR3 extends over 15 amino acids.

The rearrangement links TRBV29-1 to TRBJ2-3; D uncertain. V lost 6 bases, J lost 2 bases, and 12 bases lay in between. The V gene's germline CDR1 is SQVTM and CDR2 ANQGSEA. This CDR3 has 13 residues. The CDR3 sequence is CSVLRRYTDTQYF. The DNA of the CDR3 is TGCAGCGTCCTCAGGCGCTACACAGATACGCAGTATTTT.

This clonotype came up a few times. The chain has TRBV7-3 and TRBJ2-3, with unresolved D. This CDR3 contains 15 residues. CDR1 SGHTA and CDR2 FQGTGA come from the germline V gene. Trimming took off 2 bases at V and 6 bases at J, with 15 bases between the two ends. The chain's CDR3 is CASSLDGSTADTQYF. The DNA of the CDR3 is TGTGCCAGCAGCTTAGATGGCAGTACAGCGGATACGCAGTATTTT.

The chain joins TRBV4-1 to TRBJ1-6; 8 bases are shared with TRBD1. This CDR3 spans 15 amino acids. Trimming cost V 1 base and J 7 bases; bases outside gene matches: 3. In germline, CDR1 is MGHRA, CDR2 YSYEKL. CDR3 sequence reads: CASSQAGQDNSPLHF. CDR3 nucleotide sequence: TGCGCCAGCAGCCAAGCGGGACAGGACAATTCACCCCTCCACTTT.

J is TRBJ2-2 and V is TRBV5-5; 7 nucleotides match TRBD1. After removal of 1 base from V and 3 bases from J, the junction contained 3 bases not matched to a gene. Germline loops: CDR1 SGHKS, CDR2 YYEKEE (reference sequence). The CDR3 sequence is 15 residues long. In nucleotides, the CDR3 is TGTGCCAGCAGCTTGTTTGACAGGGACACCGGGGAGCTGTTTTTT. This sequence encodes CASSLFDRDTGELFF.

Regarding this clonotype: A read error may be the cause here, since a much bigger clone is one base away. The V and J genes are TRBV5-1 and TRBJ2-5, with 7 bases that match TRBD1. J lost 0 bases, V lost 4 bases, and 9 bases had no gene match. CDR3 length equals 16 residues. Germline CDR1 is SGHRS and CDR2 is YFSETQ. The chain's CDR3 is CASSTGQAKNQETQYF. Written as DNA, the CDR3 is TGCGCCAGCAGCACAGGACAGGCCAAGAACCAAGAGACCCAGTACTTC.

The gene calls are TRBV5-1 and TRBJ2-3, with 7 bases matching TRBD2. The CDR3 runs to 15 residues. CDR1 SGHRS and CDR2 YFSETQ come from the germline V gene. J was trimmed by 4 bases and V by 0 bases; bases with no gene match: 5. The CDR3 sequence: CASSLGPAGADTQYF. CDR3 sequence (DNA): TGCGCCAGCAGCTTGGGACCCGCGGGAGCAGATACGCAGTATTTT.

This clonotype has only a few counts. The rearrangement uses TRBV5-6 and TRBJ2-5; 8 positions match TRBD1. Germline lookup yields CDR1 SGHDT and CDR2 YYEEEE. CDR3 length equals 17 residues. V trimming: 2 bases; J trimming: 4 bases; junction bases outside the gene matches: 13. The CDR3 protein is CASSFAPTGTGGETQYF. As DNA, the CDR3 is TGTGCCAGCAGCTTTGCGCCGACAGGGACAGGAGGAGAGACCCAGTACTTC.

Only one count was recorded for this clonotype. V and J are TRBV4-1 and TRBJ2-3; TRBD2 matches at 15 bases. Trimming removed 0 bases from V and 2 bases from J; junction bases left unmatched: 6. The germline gives CDR1 MGHRA, CDR2 YSYEKL. This CDR3 comprises 19 residues. The CDR3 sequence: CASSQDQGLAGGVTDTQYF. The DNA for the CDR3 is TGCGCCAGCAGCCAAGATCAGGGACTAGCGGGGGGTGTCACAGATACGCAGTATTTT.

This clonotype was seen once. The CDR3 loop is CASSFWQEAHEQFF. The CDR3 DNA reads as TGCGCCAGCAGCTTTTGGCAGGAGGCCCACGAGCAGTTCTTC. The chain has TRBV5-1 and TRBJ2-1; tentative D call: TRBD2 (5 bases). V lost 2 bases to trimming and J lost 10 bases, with 16 bases between them. The CDR3 is made up of 14 amino acids. Looked up from germline, CDR1 is SGHRS and CDR2 is YFSETQ.

The chain joins TRBV20-1 to TRBJ1-2; TRBD1 matches 12 bases. Germline assignment: CDR1 DFQATT and CDR2 SNEGSKA (reference sequence). CDR3 length equals 13 residues. Germline trimming cut 5 bases from V and 4 bases from J; bases unmatched to any gene: 2. CDR3 protein: CSAWGQGAYGYTF. Written as DNA, the CDR3 is TGCAGTGCTTGGGGACAGGGGGCCTATGGCTACACCTTC.

This clonotype has at least ten counts. V usage is TRBV20-1 and J usage is TRBJ2-4; the D is unclear. This CDR3 has 14 residues. The ends were cut back, 3 bases at V and 0 bases at J, with 9 bases in the middle. Germline CDR1 is DFQATT and CDR2 is SNEGSKA (reference sequence). CDR3 protein: CSASGGLAKNIQYF. The CDR3, as DNA: TGCAGTGCTAGCGGCGGCCTAGCCAAAAACATTCAGTACTTC.